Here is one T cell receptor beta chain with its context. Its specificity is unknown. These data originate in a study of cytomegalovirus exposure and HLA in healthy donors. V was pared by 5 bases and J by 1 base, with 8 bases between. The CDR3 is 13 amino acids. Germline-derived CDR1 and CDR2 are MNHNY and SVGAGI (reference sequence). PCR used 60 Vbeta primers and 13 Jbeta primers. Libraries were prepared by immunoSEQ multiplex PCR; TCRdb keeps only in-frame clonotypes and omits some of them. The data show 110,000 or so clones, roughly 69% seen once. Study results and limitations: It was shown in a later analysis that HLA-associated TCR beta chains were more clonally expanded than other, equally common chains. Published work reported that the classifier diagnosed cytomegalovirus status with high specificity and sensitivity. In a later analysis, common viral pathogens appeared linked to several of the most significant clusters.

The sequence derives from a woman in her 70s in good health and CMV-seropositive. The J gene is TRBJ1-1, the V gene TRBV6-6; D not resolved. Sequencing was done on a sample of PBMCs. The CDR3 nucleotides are TGTGCCAGCAGTGGAGTTAGGAACACTGAAGCTTTCTTT. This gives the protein CASSGVRNTEAFF.